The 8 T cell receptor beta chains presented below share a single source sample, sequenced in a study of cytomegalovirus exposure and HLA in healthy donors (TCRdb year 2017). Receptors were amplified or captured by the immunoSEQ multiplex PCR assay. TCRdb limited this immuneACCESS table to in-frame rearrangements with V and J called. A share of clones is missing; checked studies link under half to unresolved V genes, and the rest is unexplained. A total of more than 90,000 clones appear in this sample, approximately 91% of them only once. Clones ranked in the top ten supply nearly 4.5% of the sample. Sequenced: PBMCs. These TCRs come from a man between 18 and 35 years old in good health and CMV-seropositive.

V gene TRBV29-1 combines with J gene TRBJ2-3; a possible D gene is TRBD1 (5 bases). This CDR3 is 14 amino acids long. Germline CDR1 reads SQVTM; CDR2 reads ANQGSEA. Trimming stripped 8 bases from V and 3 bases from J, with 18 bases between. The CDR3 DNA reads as TGCAGCTCTAGGGGTAGCAGCCCTACAGATACGCAGTATTTT. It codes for CSSRGSSPTDTQYF.

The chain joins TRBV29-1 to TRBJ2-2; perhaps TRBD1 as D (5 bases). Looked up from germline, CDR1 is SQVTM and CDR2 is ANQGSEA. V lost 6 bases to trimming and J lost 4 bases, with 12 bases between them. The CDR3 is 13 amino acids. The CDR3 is CSVQGGSTGELFF. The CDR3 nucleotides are TGCAGCGTCCAGGGTGGTAGCACCGGGGAGCTGTTTTTT.

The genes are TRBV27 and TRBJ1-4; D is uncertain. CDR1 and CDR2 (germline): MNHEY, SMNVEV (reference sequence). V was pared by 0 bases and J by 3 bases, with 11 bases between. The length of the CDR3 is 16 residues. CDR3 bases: TGTGCCAGCAGTTTATCCCCGGGAGCACCTAATGAAAAACTGTTTTTT. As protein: CASSLSPGAPNEKLFF. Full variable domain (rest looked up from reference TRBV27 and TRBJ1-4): EAQVTQNPRYLITVTGKKLTVTCSQNMNHEYMSWYRQDPGLGLRQIYYSMNVEVTDKGDVPEGYKVSRKEKRNFPLILESPSPNQTSLYFCASSLSPGAPNEKLFFGSGTQLSVL.

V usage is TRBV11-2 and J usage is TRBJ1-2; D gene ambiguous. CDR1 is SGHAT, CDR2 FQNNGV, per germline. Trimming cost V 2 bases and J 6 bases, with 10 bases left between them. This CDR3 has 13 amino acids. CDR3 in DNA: TGTGCCAGCAGCTTATCCGGCGGTAATGGCTACACCTTC. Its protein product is CASSLSGGNGYTF.

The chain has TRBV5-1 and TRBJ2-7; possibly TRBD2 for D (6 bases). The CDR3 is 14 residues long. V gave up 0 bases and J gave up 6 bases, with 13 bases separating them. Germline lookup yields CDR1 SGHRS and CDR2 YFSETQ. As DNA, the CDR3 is TGCGCCAGCAGCTTGGCCGGGACTTTGCCCGAGCAGTACTTC. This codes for CASSLAGTLPEQYF. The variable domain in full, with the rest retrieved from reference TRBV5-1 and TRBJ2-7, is KAGVTQTPRYLIKTRGQQVTLSCSPISGHRSVSWYQQTPGQGLQFLFEYFSETQRNKGNFPGRFSGRQFSNSRSEMNVSTLELGDSALYLCASSLAGTLPEQYFGPGTRLTVT.

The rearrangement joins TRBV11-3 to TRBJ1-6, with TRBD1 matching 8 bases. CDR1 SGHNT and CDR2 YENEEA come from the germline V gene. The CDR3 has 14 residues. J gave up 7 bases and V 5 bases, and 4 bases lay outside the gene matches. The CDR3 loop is CASSAGGENSPLHF. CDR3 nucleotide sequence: TGTGCCAGCAGCGCAGGGGGCGAGAATTCACCCCTCCACTTT.

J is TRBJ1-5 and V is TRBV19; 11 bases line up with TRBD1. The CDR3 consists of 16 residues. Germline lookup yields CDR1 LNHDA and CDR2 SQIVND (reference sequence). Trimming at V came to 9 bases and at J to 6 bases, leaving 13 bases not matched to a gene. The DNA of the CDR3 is TGTGCCAGCCGTCTTTTGGGACAGGGGGAATTTCAGCCCCAGCATTTT. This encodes CASRLLGQGEFQPQHF.

Written as DNA, the CDR3 is TGTGCCAGCAGCTCGAGATGGGGGCTGTCGGACACCGGGGAGCTGTTTTTT. Translating gives CASSSRWGLSDTGELFF. The chain joins TRBV5-6 to TRBJ2-2; tentative D call: TRBD1 (6 bases). Germline CDR1 is SGHDT and CDR2 is YYEEEE. V was shortened by 3 bases and J by 3 bases, with 18 bases between the two germline ends. This CDR3 comprises 17 residues.